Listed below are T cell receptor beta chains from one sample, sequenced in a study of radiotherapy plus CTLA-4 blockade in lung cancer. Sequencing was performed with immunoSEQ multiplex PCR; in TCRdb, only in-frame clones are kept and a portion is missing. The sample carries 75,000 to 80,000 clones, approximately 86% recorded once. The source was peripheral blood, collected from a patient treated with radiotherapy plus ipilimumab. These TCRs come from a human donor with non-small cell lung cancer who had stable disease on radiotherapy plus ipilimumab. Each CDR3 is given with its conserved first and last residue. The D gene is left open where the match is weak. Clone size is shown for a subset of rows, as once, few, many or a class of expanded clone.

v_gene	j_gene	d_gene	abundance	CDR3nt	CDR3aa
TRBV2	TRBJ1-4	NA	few	TGTGCCAGCAGCAGGGGAGGTGTTGAAAAACTGTTTTTT	CASSRGGVEKLFF
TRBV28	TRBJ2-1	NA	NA	TGTGCCAGCAGGACGTTTCGCCCCTACAATGAGCAGTTCTTC	CASRTFRPYNEQFF
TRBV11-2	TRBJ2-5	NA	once	TGTGCCAGCAGCTTAGTAAGGGCCAGGGAGACCCAGTACTTC	CASSLVRARETQYF
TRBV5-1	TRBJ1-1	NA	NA	TGCGCCAGCAGCTTGATGGGGAACACTGAAGCTTTCTTT	CASSLMGNTEAFF
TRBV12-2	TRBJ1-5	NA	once	TGTGCAAGTCGAACCGGGGGACAGACCTTTATCCCCCATAGCAATCAGCCCCAGCATTTT	CASRTGGQTFIPHSNQPQHF
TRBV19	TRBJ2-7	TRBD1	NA	TGTGCCAGTAGTCCAACCGGGACAGGGTCTCATTGGCAGTACTTC	CASSPTGTGSHWQYF
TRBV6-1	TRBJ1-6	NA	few	TGTGCCAGCAGTGGAGGGGCGCAGGGTTCACCCCTCCACTTT	CASSGGAQGSPLHF
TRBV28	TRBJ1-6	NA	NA	TGTGCCAGCAGTGCAGGGGTACAGATCTATAATTCACCCCTCCACTTT	CASSAGVQIYNSPLHF
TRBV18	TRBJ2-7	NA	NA	TGTGCCAGCTCACCCCTGCCCGGGACCCGCAAAACGGAGCAGTACTTC	CASSPLPGTRKTEQYF
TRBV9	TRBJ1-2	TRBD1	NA	TGTGCCAGCAGCTCGCGTTCGGCAGGGGGCGTCAACTATGGCTACACCTTC	CASSSRSAGGVNYGYTF
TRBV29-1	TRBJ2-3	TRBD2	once	TGCAGCGTTGAAGATAAAAAATTTTGGGGGCGCGGGGGGGCGGATACGCAGTATTTT	CSVEDKKFWGRGGADTQYF
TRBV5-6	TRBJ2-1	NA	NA	TGTGCCAGCAGCCGCCAACTAGGAGTATTTAACGATGAGCAGTTCTTC	CASSRQLGVFNDEQFF
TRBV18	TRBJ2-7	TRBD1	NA	TGTGCCAGCTCAGGACAGGGGGTTGGCTACGAGCAGTACTTC	CASSGQGVGYEQYF
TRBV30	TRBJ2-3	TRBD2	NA	TGTGCCTGGAGTGTACCGGGACATCCTCCGGGACTAGCGGGGGGCACCTTCAACACAGATACGCAGTATTTT	CAWSVPGHPPGLAGGTFNTDTQYF
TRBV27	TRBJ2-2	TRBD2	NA	TGTGCCAGCAGTTTAGGGCTAGCGGGTAACACCGGGGAGCTGTTTTTT	CASSLGLAGNTGELFF
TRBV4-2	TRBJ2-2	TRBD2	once	TGTGCCAGCAGCCAAGAACCCAGCGGGGGGATTACCGGGGAGCTGTTTTTT	CASSQEPSGGITGELFF
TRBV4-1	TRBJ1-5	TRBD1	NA	TGCGCCAGCAGCCAAGAGGGCGAGGGGGCTGGAGGTCAGCCCCAGCATTTT	CASSQEGEGAGGQPQHF
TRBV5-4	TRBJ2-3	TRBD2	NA	TGTGCCAGCAGCATACCAGCGGGGGGGAGCACAGATACGCAGTATTTT	CASSIPAGGSTDTQYF
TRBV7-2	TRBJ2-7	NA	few	TGTGCCAGCAGCTTAGAAGTAGCGGCCGACTACGAGCAGTACTTC	CASSLEVAADYEQYF
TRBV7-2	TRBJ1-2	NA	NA	TGTGCCAGCAGCTCCCTTACAGGCGGGGGCTACACCTTC	CASSSLTGGGYTF
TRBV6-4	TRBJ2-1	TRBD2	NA	TGTGCCAGCAGTGACGATGGGCTAGCGGGGGCCGTCTCCTACAATGAGCAGTTCTTC	CASSDDGLAGAVSYNEQFF
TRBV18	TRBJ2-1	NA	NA	TGTGCCAGCTCACCTCTGGCCACGGGCAGGGGTTACTACAATGAGCAGTTCTTC	CASSPLATGRGYYNEQFF
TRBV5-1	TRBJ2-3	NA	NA	TGCGCCAGCAGCGCCACCGGGACCCCTCCTCGAAATACGCAGTATTTT	CASSATGTPPRNTQYF
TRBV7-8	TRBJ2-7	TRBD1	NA	TGTGCCAGCAGCCAGCGACAGGGGGCGATCCACGAGCAGTACTTC	CASSQRQGAIHEQYF
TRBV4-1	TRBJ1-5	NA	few	TGCGCCAGCAGCTCGGGACAAGGCAATCAGCCCCAGCATTTT	CASSSGQGNQPQHF
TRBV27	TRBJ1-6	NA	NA	TGTGCCAGCAGTTTCCAGATCCGTGGCTCCTATAATTCACCCCTCCACTTT	CASSFQIRGSYNSPLHF
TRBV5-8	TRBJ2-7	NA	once	TGTGCCAGCAGCTGGCCGGGGAGAGCTTACGAGCAGTACTTC	CASSWPGRAYEQYF
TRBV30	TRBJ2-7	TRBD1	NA	TGTGCCTGGAGCGACAGGGTCCACGAGCAGTACTTC	CAWSDRVHEQYF
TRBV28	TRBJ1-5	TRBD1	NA	TGTGCCAGCAGTTCAGGGGGGACCCAGCCCCAGCATTTT	CASSSGGTQPQHF
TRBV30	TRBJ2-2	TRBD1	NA	TGTGCCTGGAGTGTAACGGGACAGCACACCGGGGAGCTGTTTTTT	CAWSVTGQHTGELFF
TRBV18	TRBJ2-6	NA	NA	TGTGCCAGCGGCCGGACAAACTCTGGGGCCAACGTCCTGACTTTC	CASGRTNSGANVLTF
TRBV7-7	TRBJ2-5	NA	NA	TGTGCCAGCAGCTTAGATCCTTCCAGGGTAGAGACCCAGTACTTC	CASSLDPSRVETQYF